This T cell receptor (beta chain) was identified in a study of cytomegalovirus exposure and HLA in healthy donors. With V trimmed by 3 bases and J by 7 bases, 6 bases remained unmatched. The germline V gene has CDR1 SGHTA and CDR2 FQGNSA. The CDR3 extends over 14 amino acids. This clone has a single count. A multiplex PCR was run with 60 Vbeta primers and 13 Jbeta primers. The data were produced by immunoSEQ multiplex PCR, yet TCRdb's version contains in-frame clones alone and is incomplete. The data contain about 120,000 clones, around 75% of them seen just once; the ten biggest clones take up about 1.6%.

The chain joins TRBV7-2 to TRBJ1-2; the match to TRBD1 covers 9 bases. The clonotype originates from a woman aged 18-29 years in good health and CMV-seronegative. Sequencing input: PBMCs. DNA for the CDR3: TGTGCCAGCAGCTTTGGGACAGGGTCCTTTGGCTACACCTTC. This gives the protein CASSFGTGSFGYTF.